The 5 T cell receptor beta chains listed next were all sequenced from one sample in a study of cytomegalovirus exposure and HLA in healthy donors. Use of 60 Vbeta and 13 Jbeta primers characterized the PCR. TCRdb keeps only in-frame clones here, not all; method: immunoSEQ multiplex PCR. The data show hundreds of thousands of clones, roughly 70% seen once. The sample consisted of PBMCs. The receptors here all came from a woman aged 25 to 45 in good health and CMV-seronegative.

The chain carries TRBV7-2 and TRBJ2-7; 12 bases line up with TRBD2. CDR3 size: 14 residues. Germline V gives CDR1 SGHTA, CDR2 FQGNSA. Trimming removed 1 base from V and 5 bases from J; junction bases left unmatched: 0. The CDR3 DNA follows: TGTGCCAGCAGCTTAGGACTAGCGGGAGACGAGCAGTACTTC. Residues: CASSLGLAGDEQYF. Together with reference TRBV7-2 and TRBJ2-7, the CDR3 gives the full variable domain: GAGVSQSPSNKVTEKGKDVELRCDPISGHTALYWYRQSLGQGLEFLIYFQGNSAPDKSGLPSDRFSAERTGGSVSTLTIQRTQQEDSAVYLCASSLGLAGDEQYFGPGTRLTVT.

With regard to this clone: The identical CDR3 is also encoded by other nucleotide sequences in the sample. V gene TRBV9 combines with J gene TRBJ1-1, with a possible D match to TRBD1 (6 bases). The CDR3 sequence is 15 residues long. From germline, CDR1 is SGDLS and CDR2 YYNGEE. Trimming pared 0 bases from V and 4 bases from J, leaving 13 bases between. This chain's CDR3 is CASSVGGLGGTEAFF. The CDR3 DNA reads TGTGCCAGCAGCGTAGGGGGGTTAGGGGGCACTGAAGCTTTCTTT.

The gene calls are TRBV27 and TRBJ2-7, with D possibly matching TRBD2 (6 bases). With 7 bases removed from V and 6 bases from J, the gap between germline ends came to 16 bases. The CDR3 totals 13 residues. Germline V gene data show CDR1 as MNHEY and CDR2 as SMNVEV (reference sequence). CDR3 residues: CASTITGGTEQYF. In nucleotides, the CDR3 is TGTGCCAGCACCATTACGGGCGGGACCGAGCAGTACTTC.

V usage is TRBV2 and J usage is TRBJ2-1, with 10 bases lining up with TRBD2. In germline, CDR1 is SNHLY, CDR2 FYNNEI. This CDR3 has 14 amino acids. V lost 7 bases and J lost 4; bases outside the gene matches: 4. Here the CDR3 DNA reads TGTGCCAGCACCAGGACTAGCGGTTACAATGAGCAGTTCTTC. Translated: CASTRTSGYNEQFF.

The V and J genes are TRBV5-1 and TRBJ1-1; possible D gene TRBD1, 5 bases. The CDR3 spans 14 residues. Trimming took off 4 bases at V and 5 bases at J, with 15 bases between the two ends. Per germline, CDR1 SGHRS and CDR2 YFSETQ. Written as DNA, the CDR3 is TGCGCCAGCAGCACCTCGGACGGGGGGACTGAAGCTTTCTTT. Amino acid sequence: CASSTSDGGTEAFF. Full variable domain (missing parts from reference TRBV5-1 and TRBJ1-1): KAGVTQTPRYLIKTRGQQVTLSCSPISGHRSVSWYQQTPGQGLQFLFEYFSETQRNKGNFPGRFSGRQFSNSRSEMNVSTLELGDSALYLCASSTSDGGTEAFFGQGTRLTVV.